This T cell receptor (beta chain) was retrieved from a study of T cells in women clearing cervical HPV infection (dated by TCRdb to 2016 to 2018). For context, the study as a whole: The cases were 20 to 25 women with histologically confirmed HPV16-related CIN3 or worse, and 2 of those women had invasive cancers. Nested within Costa Rica's Guanacaste HPV Natural History Study, an exploratory proof-of-principle case-control study compared TCR repertoires across cervical HPV16 outcomes. Cases and controls were matched on age within five years and on year of sample collection. For cases, a median interval of roughly 150 days, with an interquartile range of about 90 to 210 days, was observed between lesion detection and blood sampling. Controls were more than 20 women whose single incident HPV16 infection cleared within 12 months without precancer or cancer developing. A median age of approximately 30 years was observed in cases versus around 40 in controls, and no significant differences in baseline characteristics were found. Since HLA typing was available for only a few women, HLA type could not be ruled out as a confounder. Blood from cases was collected at the visit where the lesion was first found, while blood from controls was collected once the infection could no longer be detected. In the parent cohort, 9,500 to 13,000 women aged 18 or older were enrolled in Guanacaste, Costa Rica, during about 1993 to 1994 and then followed for 7 to 8 years. Five blinded duplicates per group were added as quality controls, giving around 60 samples: approximately 50 participants and approximately ten replicates. General conclusions and limits of the study: The cross-sectional design could not show whether the associations came before the infection or were a result of it, and neither effector/memory subsets nor HPV-specific T cells were isolated. TRBV6-7 relative abundance was lower in cases than in controls (roughly 0.12% versus 0.17%; Bonferroni P = 0.0008). Cases were distinguished from controls with an estimated AUC of 0.65 to 0.85 by random forest classifiers combining richness and V gene abundances. CIN3+ cases had significantly higher TCR repertoire richness than controls across sequencing depths, but evenness did not differ between the groups. T-cell numbers per sample were unknown, so richness differences could reflect varying T-cell content rather than repertoire biology.

Taken from the germline V gene (reference sequence), the CDR1 and CDR2 loops are DFQATT and SNEGSKA. Including the terminal cysteine and phenylalanine, the CDR3 comprises 14 residues. The 33 bases shown cover part of the CDR3, and their frame starts at base 1. Between the V and J ends, shortened by 1 base and 2 bases respectively, the junction contains 9 bases. Every participant had a single incident cervical HPV16 infection, and women with prevalent HPV16 infections were excluded. Cervical HPV DNA was detected with MY09/MY11 PCR, and genotyping was done with dot-blot hybridization. Fifteen mL of heparinized blood were centrifuged, and the buffy coat was aliquoted, frozen at -30°C, then stored at -80°C. QIAGEN kits were used to extract genomic DNA from buffy coat specimens. Using the immunoSEQ assay, multiplex PCR amplified TCR beta CDR3 regions from an average of about 1,200 ng of genomic DNA per sample. To correct primer bias, the assay used a complete synthetic TCR repertoire to set an amplification baseline. The amplicons were sequenced using the Illumina platform. As for the authors' bioinformatics: Error correction of the sequences involved clustering with frequency ratios plus a modified nearest-neighbor algorithm, after which the sequences were analyzed in the immunoSEQ Analyzer using IMGT gene definitions. At each rarefaction depth, TCR richness and evenness were averaged over 20 rarefaction repeats, and samples with fewer sequences than the depth were excluded. Wilcoxon rank sum tests with FDR correction were used to compare relative abundances of V, D and J genes between the groups. In the blinded duplicates, the intraclass correlation was around 96% for TCR richness and averaged approximately 82% across 65 to 85 gene segments. Imported from immuneACCESS, the table was reduced by TCRdb to in-frame sequences with V and J called. These copies leave out some clones; in studies compared against another copy, an unresolved V gene accounts for under half, and the cause of the remainder is not known. D and trimming come from the DNA, and the V and J calls and clone size come from that table. The table for this sample lists tens of thousands of clones. The ten largest make up approximately 1.4% of the sample.

Worth noting for this clone: The antigen it recognizes is unknown. The CDR3 is cut off 3 residues early in the read; its end comes from the germline J gene.

Source material: blood buffy coat. The TCR was taken from a woman aged 18 to 69 with a cervical HPV16 infection that either progressed to CIN3+ or cleared (not recorded which). The receptor chain draws on TRBV20-1 and TRBJ2-1, with no confidently assigned D gene. The part of the CDR3 DNA that was read is TGCAGTGCTAGAGGGGCATTTACCTACAATGAG. Translation gives CSARGAFTYNE. The whole CDR3 reads CSARGAFTYNEQFF.